These T cell receptor beta chains were read from a single sample in a study of control samples from healthy donors and cancer patients. Only in-frame clones appear in the TCRdb table, and some are missing; sequencing was by immunoSEQ multiplex PCR. The sample includes some 180,000 clones. Sequencing used blood. Receptor source: a woman in her twenties or thirties in good health. The CDR3 runs from the conserved cysteine through the conserved F or W. Each record gives: J gene, D gene, V gene, CDR3 protein, CDR3 DNA. A D gene is named only where the DNA matches it firmly.

j_call: TRBJ1-2; d_call: TRBD1; v_call: TRBV28; cdr3_aa: CASSVRWDRVGYGYTF; cdr3_nt: TGTGCCAGCAGTGTTCGGTGGGACAGGGTGGGATATGGCTACACCTTC
j_call: TRBJ1-4; d_call: .; v_call: TRBV6-5; cdr3_aa: CASSSHPGRGGEKLFF; cdr3_nt: TGTGCCAGCAGTTCTCACCCCGGGCGGGGGGGCGAAAAACTGTTTTTT
j_call: TRBJ1-3; d_call: .; v_call: TRBV10-3; cdr3_aa: CATMTTGGRRNTIYF; cdr3_nt: TGTGCCACCATGACGACGGGAGGGCGGAGAAACACCATATATTTT
j_call: TRBJ2-4; d_call: .; v_call: TRBV19; cdr3_aa: CASSIRGTTKNIQYF; cdr3_nt: TGTGCCAGTAGTATTAGAGGGACCACGAAAAACATTCAGTACTTC
j_call: TRBJ2-4; d_call: .; v_call: TRBV9; cdr3_aa: CASSAEDRSGTIEAKNIQYF; cdr3_nt: TGTGCCAGCAGCGCCGAGGACAGATCCGGGACCATCGAGGCCAAAAACATTCAGTACTTC
j_call: TRBJ2-4; d_call: .; v_call: TRBV28; cdr3_aa: CASSRQAENIQYF; cdr3_nt: TGTGCCAGCAGCCGACAGGCGGAAAACATTCAGTACTTC
j_call: TRBJ2-2; d_call: .; v_call: TRBV5-1; cdr3_aa: CASSLNTGFTGELFF; cdr3_nt: TGCGCCAGCAGCTTGAACACAGGGTTCACCGGGGAGCTGTTTTTT
j_call: TRBJ1-6; d_call: .; v_call: TRBV21-1; cdr3_aa: CASSKGPWPYNSPLHF; cdr3_nt: TGTGCCAGCAGCAAAGGACCCTGGCCGTATAATTCACCCCTCCACTTT
j_call: TRBJ1-6; d_call: .; v_call: TRBV6-6; cdr3_aa: CAGGAGEASPLHF; cdr3_nt: TGTGCCGGCGGGGCGGGGGAAGCTTCACCCCTCCACTTT
j_call: TRBJ1-2; d_call: .; v_call: TRBV7-9; cdr3_aa: CASDIGQSYGYTF; cdr3_nt: TGTGCCAGTGATATCGGACAGTCCTATGGCTACACCTTC
j_call: TRBJ1-2; d_call: TRBD1; v_call: TRBV27; cdr3_aa: CASSLSTGEGYTF; cdr3_nt: TGTGCCAGCAGCCTCTCAACAGGGGAGGGCTACACCTTC
j_call: TRBJ1-5; d_call: .; v_call: TRBV28; cdr3_aa: CASSTPRGSNQPQHF; cdr3_nt: TGTGCCAGCAGTACCCCCAGGGGTAGCAATCAGCCCCAGCATTTT
j_call: TRBJ2-3; d_call: .; v_call: TRBV2; cdr3_aa: CASSEQADTQYF; cdr3_nt: TGTGCCAGCAGTGAACAAGCGGATACGCAGTATTTT
j_call: TRBJ1-1; d_call: .; v_call: TRBV28; cdr3_aa: CASSLAGNTEAFF; cdr3_nt: TGTGCCAGCAGTTTAGCAGGGAACACTGAAGCTTTCTTT
j_call: TRBJ1-6; d_call: .; v_call: TRBV6-5; cdr3_aa: CASSLDFNSPLHF; cdr3_nt: TGTGCCAGCAGTTTGGACTTCAATTCACCCCTCCACTTT